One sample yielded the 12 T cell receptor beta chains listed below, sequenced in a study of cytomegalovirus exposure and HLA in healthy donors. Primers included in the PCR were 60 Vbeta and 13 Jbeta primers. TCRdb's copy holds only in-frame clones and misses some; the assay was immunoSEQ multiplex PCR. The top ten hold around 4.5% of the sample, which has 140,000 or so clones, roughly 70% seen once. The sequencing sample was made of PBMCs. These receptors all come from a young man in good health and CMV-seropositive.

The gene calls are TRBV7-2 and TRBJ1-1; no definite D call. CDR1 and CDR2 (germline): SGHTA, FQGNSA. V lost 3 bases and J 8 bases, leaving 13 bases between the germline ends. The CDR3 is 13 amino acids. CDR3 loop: CASSFPEPREAFF. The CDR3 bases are TGTGCCAGCAGCTTTCCGGAGCCAAGAGAAGCTTTCTTT. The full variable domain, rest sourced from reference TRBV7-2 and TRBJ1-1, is GAGVSQSPSNKVTEKGKDVELRCDPISGHTALYWYRQSLGQGLEFLIYFQGNSAPDKSGLPSDRFSAERTGGSVSTLTIQRTQQEDSAVYLCASSFPEPREAFFGQGTRLTVV.

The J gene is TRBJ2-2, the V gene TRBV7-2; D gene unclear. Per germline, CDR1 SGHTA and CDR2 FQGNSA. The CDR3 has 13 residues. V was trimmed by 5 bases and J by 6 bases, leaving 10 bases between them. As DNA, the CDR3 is TGTGCCAGCAGCCTGTCTGTCTCCGGGGAGCTGTTTTTT. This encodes CASSLSVSGELFF.

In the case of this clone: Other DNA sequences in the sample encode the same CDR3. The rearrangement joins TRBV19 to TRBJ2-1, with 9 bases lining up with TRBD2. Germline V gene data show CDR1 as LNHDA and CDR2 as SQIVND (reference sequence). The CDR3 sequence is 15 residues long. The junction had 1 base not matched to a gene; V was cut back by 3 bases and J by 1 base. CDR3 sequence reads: CASSMAGGSYNEQFF. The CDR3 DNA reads TGTGCCAGTAGTATGGCGGGAGGGTCCTACAATGAGCAGTTCTTC.

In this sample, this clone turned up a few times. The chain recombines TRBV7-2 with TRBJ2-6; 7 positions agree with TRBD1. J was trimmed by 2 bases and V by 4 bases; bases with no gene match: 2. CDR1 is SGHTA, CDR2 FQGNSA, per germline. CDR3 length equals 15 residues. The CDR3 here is CASSSQGAGANVLTF. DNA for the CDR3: TGTGCCAGCAGCTCGCAGGGGGCTGGGGCCAACGTCCTGACTTTC.

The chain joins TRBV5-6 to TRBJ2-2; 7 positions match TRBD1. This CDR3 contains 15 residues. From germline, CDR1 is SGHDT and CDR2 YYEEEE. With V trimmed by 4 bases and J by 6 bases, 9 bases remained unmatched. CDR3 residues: CASSLGQLTAGELFF. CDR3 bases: TGTGCCAGCAGCCTGGGACAGTTAACGGCCGGGGAGCTGTTTTTT.

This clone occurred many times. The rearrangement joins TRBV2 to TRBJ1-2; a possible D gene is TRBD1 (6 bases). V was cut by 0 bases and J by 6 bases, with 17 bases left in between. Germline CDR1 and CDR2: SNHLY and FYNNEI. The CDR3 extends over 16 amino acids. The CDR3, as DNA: TGTGCCAGCAGTGAAGCGCTTCGGGGCAGGGGACATGGCTACACCTTC. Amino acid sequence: CASSEALRGRGHGYTF.

CDR3 protein: CASSQVLEAFF. The CDR3 nucleotides read TGTGCCAGCAGCCAAGTACTGGAAGCTTTCTTT. The chain uses TRBV14 and TRBJ1-1; the D is unclear. Germline CDR1 is SGHDN and CDR2 is FVKESK. The V gene lost 1 base and the J gene lost 8 bases, with 5 bases spanning the gap. The CDR3 spans 11 residues.

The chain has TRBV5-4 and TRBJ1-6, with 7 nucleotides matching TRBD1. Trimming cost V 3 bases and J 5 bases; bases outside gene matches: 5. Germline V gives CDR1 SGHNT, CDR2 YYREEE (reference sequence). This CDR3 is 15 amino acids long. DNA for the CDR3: TGTGCCAGCAGCTCTGGGACAGATCATAATTCACCCCTCCACTTT. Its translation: CASSSGTDHNSPLHF.

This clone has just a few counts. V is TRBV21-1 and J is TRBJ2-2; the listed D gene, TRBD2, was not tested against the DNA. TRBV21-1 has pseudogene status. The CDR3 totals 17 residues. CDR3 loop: CASSKARRARAGGELFF. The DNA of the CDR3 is TGTGCCAGCAGCAAAGCGCGTCGGGCACGGGCGGGCGGGGAGCTGTTTTTT.

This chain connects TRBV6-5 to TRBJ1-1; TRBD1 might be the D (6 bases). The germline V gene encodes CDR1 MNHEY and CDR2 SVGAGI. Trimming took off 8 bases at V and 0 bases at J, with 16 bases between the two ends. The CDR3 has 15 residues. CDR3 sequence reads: CASRFTGPMNTEAFF. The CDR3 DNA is TGTGCCAGCCGGTTTACAGGGCCCATGAACACTGAAGCTTTCTTT.

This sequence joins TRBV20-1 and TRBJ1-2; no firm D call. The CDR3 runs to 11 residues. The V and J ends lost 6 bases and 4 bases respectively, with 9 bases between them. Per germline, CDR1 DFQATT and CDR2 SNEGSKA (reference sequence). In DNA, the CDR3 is TGCAGTGCGCGAATTGGCTATGGCTACACCTTC. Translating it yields CSARIGYGYTF.

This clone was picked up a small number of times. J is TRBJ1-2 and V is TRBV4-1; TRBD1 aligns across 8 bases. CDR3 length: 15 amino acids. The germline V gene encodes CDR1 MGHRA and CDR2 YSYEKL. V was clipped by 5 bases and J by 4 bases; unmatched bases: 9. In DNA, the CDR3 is TGCGCCAGCAGCAGCCGACAGGGGATTTTCTATGGCTACACCTTC. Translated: CASSSRQGIFYGYTF.